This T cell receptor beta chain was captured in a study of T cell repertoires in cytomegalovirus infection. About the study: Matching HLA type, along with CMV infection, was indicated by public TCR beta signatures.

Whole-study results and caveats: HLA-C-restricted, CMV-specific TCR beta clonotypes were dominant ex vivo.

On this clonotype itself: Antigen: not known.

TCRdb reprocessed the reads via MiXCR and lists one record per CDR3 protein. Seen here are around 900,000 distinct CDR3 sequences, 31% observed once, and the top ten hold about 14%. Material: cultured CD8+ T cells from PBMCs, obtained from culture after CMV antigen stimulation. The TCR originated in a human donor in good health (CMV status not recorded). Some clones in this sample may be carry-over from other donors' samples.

CDR3 sequence (DNA): TGTGCCAGCAGCGTCATAAGGACTAGCGGGGGGATCACAGATACGCAGTATTTT. This translates into CASSVIRTSGGITDTQYF. This chain links TRBV6-2 or TRBV6-3 with TRBJ2-3; 14 positions agree with TRBD2. V lost 6 bases to trimming and J lost 2 bases; unmatched junction nucleotides: 10. Germline lookup yields CDR1 MNHEY and CDR2 SVGEGT. This CDR3 comprises 18 residues.